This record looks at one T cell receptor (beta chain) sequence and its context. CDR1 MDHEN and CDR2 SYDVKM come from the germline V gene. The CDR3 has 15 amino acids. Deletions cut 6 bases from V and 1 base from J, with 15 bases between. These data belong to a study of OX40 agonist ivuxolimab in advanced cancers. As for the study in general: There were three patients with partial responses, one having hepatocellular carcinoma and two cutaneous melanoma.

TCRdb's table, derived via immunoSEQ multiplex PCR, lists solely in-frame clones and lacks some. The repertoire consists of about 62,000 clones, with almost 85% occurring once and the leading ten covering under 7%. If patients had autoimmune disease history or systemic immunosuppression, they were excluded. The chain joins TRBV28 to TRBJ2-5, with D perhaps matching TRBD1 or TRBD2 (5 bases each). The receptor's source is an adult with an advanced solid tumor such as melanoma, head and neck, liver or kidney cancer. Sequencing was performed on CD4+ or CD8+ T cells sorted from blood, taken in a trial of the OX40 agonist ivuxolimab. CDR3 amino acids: CASRQALRGQETQYF. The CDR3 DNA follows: TGTGCCAGCAGACAGGCCCTCCGGGGCCAAGAGACCCAGTACTTC. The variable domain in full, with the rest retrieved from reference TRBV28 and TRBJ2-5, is DVKVTQSSRYLVKRTGEKVFLECVQDMDHENMFWYRQDPGLGLRLIYFSYDVKMKEKGDIPEGYSVSREKKERFSLILESASTNQTSMYLCASRQALRGQETQYFGPGTRLLVL.